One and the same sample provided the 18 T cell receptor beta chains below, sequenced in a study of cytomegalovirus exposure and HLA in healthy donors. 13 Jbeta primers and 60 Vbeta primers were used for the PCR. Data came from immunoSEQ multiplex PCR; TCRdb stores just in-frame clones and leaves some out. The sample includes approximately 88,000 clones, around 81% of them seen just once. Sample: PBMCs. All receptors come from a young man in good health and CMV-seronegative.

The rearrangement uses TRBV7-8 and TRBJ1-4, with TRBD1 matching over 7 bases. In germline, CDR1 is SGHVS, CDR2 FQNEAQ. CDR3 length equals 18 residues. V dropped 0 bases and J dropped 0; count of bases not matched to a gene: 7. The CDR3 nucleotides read TGTGCCAGCAGCTTAGCTGGAGGGGGCTATGCAACTAATGAAAAACTGTTTTTT. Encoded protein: CASSLAGGGYATNEKLFF. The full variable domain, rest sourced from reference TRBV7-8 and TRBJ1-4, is GAGVSQSPRYKVAKRGQDVALRCDPISGHVSLFWYQQALGQGPEFLTYFQNEAQLDKSGLPSDRFFAERPEGSVSTLKIQRTQQEDSAVYLCASSLAGGGYATNEKLFFGSGTQLSVL.

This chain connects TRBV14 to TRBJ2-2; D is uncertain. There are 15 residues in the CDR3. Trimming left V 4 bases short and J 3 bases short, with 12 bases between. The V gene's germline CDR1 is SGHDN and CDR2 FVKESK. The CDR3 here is CASSRAQVDTGELFF. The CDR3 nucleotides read TGTGCCAGCAGCCGGGCCCAGGTGGACACCGGGGAGCTGTTTTTT.

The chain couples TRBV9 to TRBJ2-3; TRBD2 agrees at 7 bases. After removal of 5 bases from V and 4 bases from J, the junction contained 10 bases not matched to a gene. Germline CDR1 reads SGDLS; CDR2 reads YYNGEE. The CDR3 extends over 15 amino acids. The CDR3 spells CASRPSPSGSDTQYF. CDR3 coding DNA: TGTGCCAGCAGGCCCTCCCCTAGCGGATCAGATACGCAGTATTTT.

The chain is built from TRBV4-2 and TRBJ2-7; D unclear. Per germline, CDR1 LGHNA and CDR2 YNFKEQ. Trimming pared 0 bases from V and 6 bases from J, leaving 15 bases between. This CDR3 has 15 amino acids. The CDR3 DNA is TGTGCCAGCAGCCAAGAGTTGAGACTGGGTGCCGAGCAGTACTTC. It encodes CASSQELRLGAEQYF.

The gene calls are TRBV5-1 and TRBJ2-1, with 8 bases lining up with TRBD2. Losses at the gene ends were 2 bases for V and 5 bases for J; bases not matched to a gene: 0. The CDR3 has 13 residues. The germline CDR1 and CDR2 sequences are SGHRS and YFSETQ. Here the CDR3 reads CASSFSGDNEQFF. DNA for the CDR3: TGCGCCAGCAGCTTTAGCGGGGACAATGAGCAGTTCTTC.

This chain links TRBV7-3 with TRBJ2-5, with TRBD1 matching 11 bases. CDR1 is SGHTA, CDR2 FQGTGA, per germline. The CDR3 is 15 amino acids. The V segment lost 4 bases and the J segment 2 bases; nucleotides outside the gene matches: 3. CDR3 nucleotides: TGTGCCAGCAGCTGGACAGGGGGCACACAAGAGACCCAGTACTTC. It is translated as CASSWTGGTQETQYF. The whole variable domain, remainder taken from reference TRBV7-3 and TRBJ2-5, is GAGVSQTPSNKVTEKGKYVELRCDPISGHTALYWYRQSLGQGPEFLIYFQGTGAADDSGLPNDRFFAVRPEGSVSTLKIQRTERGDSAVYLCASSWTGGTQETQYFGPGTRLLVL.

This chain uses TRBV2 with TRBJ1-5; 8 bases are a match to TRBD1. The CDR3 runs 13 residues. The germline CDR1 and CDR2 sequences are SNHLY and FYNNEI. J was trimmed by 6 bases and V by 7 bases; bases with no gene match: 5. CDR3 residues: CASNQGAGQPQHF. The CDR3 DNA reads TGTGCCAGCAACCAGGGGGCGGGTCAGCCCCAGCATTTT.

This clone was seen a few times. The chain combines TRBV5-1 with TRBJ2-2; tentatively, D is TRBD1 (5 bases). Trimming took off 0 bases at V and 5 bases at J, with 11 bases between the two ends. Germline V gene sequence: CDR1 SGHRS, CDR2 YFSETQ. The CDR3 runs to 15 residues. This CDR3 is CASSLATGQTGELFF. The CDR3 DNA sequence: TGCGCCAGCAGCTTGGCCACAGGACAAACCGGGGAGCTGTTTTTT.

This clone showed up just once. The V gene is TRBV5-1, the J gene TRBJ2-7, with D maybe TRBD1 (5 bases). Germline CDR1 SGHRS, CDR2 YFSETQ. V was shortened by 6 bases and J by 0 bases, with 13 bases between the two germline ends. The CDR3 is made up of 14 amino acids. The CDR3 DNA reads TGCGCCAGCAAGCGACAGTCGAGCTCCTACGAGCAGTACTTC. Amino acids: CASKRQSSSYEQYF.

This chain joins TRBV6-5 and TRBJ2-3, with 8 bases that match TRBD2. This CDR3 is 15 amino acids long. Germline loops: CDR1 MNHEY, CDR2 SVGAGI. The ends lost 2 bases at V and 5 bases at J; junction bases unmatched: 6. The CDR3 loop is CASSYTGGQQDTQYF. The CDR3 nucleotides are TGTGCCAGCAGTTACACGGGGGGGCAACAAGATACGCAGTATTTT.

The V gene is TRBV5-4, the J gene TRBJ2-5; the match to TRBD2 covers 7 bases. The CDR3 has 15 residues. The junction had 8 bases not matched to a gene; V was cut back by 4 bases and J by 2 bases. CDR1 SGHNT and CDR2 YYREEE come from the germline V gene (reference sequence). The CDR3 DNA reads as TGTGCCAGCAGCCCCCGACTAGCAGATCAAGAGACCCAGTACTTC. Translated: CASSPRLADQETQYF.

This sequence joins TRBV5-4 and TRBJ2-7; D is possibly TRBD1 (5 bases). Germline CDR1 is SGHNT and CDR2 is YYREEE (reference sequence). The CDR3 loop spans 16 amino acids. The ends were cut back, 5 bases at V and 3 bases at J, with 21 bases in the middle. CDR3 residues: CASSRKTDSVDYEQYF. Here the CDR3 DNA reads TGTGCCAGCAGTCGGAAGACAGACTCAGTTGACTACGAGCAGTACTTC.

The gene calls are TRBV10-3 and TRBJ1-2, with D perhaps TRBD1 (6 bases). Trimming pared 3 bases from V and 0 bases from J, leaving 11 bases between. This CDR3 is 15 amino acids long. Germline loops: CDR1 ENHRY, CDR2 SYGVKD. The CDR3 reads CAISDSDRANYGYTF. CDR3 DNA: TGTGCCATCAGTGACTCGGACAGAGCTAACTATGGCTACACCTTC.

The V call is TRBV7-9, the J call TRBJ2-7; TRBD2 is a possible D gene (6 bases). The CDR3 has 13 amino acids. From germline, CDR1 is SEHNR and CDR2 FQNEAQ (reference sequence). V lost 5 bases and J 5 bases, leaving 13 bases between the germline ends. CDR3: CASSLTGRHEQYF. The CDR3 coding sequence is TGTGCCAGCAGCCTGACGGGGAGGCACGAGCAGTACTTC.

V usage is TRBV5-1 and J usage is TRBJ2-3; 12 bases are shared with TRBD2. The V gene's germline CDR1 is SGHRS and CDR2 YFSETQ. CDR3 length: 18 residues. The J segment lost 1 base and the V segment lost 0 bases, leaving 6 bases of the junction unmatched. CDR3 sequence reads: CASSLALAGGVGTDTQYF. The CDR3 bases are TGCGCCAGCAGCTTGGCCCTAGCGGGGGGGGTCGGCACAGATACGCAGTATTTT.

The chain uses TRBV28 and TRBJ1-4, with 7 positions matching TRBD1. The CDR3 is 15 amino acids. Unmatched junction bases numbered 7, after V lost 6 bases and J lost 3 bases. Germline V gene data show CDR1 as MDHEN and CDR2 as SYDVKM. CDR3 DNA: TGTGCCAGCAGACAAATGGGACAGTCTAATGAAAAACTGTTTTTT. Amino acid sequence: CASRQMGQSNEKLFF.

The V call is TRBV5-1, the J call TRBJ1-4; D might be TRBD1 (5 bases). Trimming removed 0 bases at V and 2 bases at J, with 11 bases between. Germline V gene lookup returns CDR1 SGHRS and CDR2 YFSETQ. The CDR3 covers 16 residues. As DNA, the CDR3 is TGCGCCAGCAGCTTGGAAGGGGCCGTCACTAATGAAAAACTGTTTTTT. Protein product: CASSLEGAVTNEKLFF.

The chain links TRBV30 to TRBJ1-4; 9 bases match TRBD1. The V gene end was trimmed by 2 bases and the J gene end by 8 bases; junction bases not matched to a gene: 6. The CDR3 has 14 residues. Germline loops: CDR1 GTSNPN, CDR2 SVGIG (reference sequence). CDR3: CAWSRDRVEEKLFF. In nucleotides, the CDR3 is TGTGCCTGGAGTAGGGACAGGGTAGAGGAAAAACTGTTTTTT.